This TCR beta chain was profiled in a study of CD8 T cells in Susac syndrome. Overall study context: Sequenced Susac syndrome patients included more than five with clinically active disease and about eight in remission.

CDR3 length equals 12 residues. The germline CDR1 and CDR2 sequences are LGHDT and YNNKEL (reference sequence). Unmatched junction bases numbered 9, after V lost 4 bases and J lost 15 bases. Study findings and constraints: When the CD4+ T cell repertoires of patients with Susac syndrome were examined, they did not show any clonal expansion.

This clonotype was seen a handful of times. The antigen is undetermined. Roughly 0.45 to 1 ug RNA was reverse transcribed with random hexamers. The amplification used immunoSEQ multiplex PCR on TCR beta CDR3; it spanned 54 Vbeta and 13 Jbeta. One entry per CDR3 protein results from TCRdb running MiXCR on the immunoSEQ multiplex PCR reads. The sample records roughly 190,000 distinct CDR3 sequences, approximately 94% being singletons. Sequencing was done on a sample of CD4+ T cells from PBMCs. The chain couples TRBV3-1 to TRBJ2-1; 7 positions match TRBD1. The TCR sequence derives from a human donor with Susac syndrome. Here the CDR3 reads CASSRDRGTRFF. CDR3 coding DNA: TGTGCCAGCAGCCGGGACAGAGGGACAAGGTTCTTC.